This passage covers 24 T cell receptor beta chains from one sample sequenced in a study of shared clonotypes between healthy human individuals. Libraries were prepared by immunoSEQ multiplex PCR; TCRdb keeps only in-frame clonotypes and omits some of them. The sample yields a few hundred thousand clones, 95% to 97% seen once. Specimen: memory CD8+ T cells sorted from blood. Specified subset: CD45RO+ cells pooled with CCR7-negative TemRA cells. The source of these receptors is a man aged 30 to 45 in good health.

The CDR3 region has the DNA TGTGCCTGGGGAGGACAGTTGAACACTGAAGCTTTCTTT. This translates into CAWGGQLNTEAFF. The genes are TRBV30 and TRBJ1-1; a possible D gene is TRBD1 (6 bases). Germline CDR1 is GTSNPN and CDR2 is SVGIG (reference sequence). The CDR3 is 13 residues long. Trimming cost V 5 bases and J 0 bases, with 10 bases left between them.

The V and J genes are TRBV5-1 and TRBJ2-5; TRBD2 might be the D (6 bases). The germline V gene encodes CDR1 SGHRS and CDR2 YFSETQ. Trimming removed 5 bases at V and 7 bases at J, with 18 bases between. The CDR3 sequence is 14 residues long. The CDR3 DNA sequence: TGCGCCAGCAGGGGTACGGAGGGGTCAGGGACCCAGTACTTC. It translates to CASRGTEGSGTQYF.

This chain connects TRBV7-2 to TRBJ2-3; TRBD2 is a possible D gene (5 bases). Per the germline V gene, CDR1 is SGHTA and CDR2 is FQGNSA. The length of the CDR3 is 17 residues. The germline V and J ends were trimmed by 4 bases and 4 bases, with 21 bases remaining between them. CDR3 residues: CASSSVIAVGGADTQYF. CDR3 sequence (DNA): TGTGCCAGCAGCTCCGTGATTGCCGTAGGAGGCGCAGATACGCAGTATTTT.

The CDR3: CASSLEGAGTQYF. CDR3 nucleotides: TGCGCCAGCAGTCTAGAGGGGGCGGGGACCCAGTACTTC. This chain uses TRBV10-2 with TRBJ2-5; 7 bases map to TRBD1. The junction had 7 bases not matched to a gene; V was cut back by 5 bases and J by 7 bases. Germline assignment: CDR1 WSHSY and CDR2 SAAADI. The length of the CDR3 is 13 residues.

The chain couples TRBV29-1 to TRBJ2-4; D assignment may be TRBD1 or TRBD2 (5 bases each). The CDR3 extends over 14 amino acids. Germline CDR1 and CDR2: SQVTM and ANQGSEA. The V and J ends lost 0 bases and 6 bases respectively, with 12 bases between them. The CDR3 DNA follows: TGCAGCGTTGAAGATGGGGGACGTCCAAACATTCAGTACTTC. Translating gives CSVEDGGRPNIQYF.

The chain uses TRBV11-2 and TRBJ2-7, with D perhaps TRBD1 (6 bases). This CDR3 region has 15 residues. Germline V gives CDR1 SGHAT, CDR2 FQNNGV. Trimming took off 0 bases at V and 2 bases at J, with 11 bases between the two ends. The CDR3 loop reads CASSLDPQGTYEQYF. The DNA for the CDR3 is TGTGCCAGCAGCTTAGACCCCCAGGGGACCTACGAGCAGTACTTC.

The chain combines TRBV29-1 with TRBJ2-1, with 9 bases that match TRBD2. The CDR3 is 18 residues long. The junction had 14 bases not matched to a gene; V was cut back by 3 bases and J by 2 bases. The germline CDR1 and CDR2 sequences are SQVTM and ANQGSEA. In DNA form, the CDR3 reads TGCAGCGTTGATAAGGTCCTGGAGCTAGCGGGGACCTACAATGAGCAGTTCTTC. Its translation is CSVDKVLELAGTYNEQFF.

The V and J genes are TRBV5-4 and TRBJ1-1; D unresolved. V gave up 0 bases and J gave up 3 bases, with 3 bases separating them. The CDR3 has 12 residues. Germline CDR1 is SGHNT and CDR2 is YYREEE (reference sequence). The CDR3 DNA reads TGTGCCAGCAGCTTGGGATACACTGAAGCTTTCTTT. Translating gives CASSLGYTEAFF.

The rearrangement links TRBV5-6 to TRBJ2-1; 7 bases map to TRBD1. CDR3 length: 15 amino acids. V lost 1 base and J lost 2; bases outside the gene matches: 3. Germline assignment: CDR1 SGHDT and CDR2 YYEEEE. CDR3 nucleotides: TGTGCCAGCAGCTTGCTGCAGGGGGCCTACAATGAGCAGTTCTTC. Amino acid sequence: CASSLLQGAYNEQFF. Drawing the rest from reference TRBV5-6 and TRBJ2-1, the complete variable domain is DAGVTQSPTHLIKTRGQQVTLRCSPKSGHDTVSWYQQALGQGPQFIFQYYEEEERQRGNFPDRFSGHQFPNYSSELNVNALLLGDSALYLCASSLLQGAYNEQFFGPGTRLTVL.

The chain couples TRBV10-3 to TRBJ2-7; 13 positions agree with TRBD2. Germline V gene lookup returns CDR1 ENHRY and CDR2 SYGVKD. This CDR3 spans 15 amino acids. Trimming cost V 4 bases and J 2 bases; bases outside gene matches: 2. The CDR3 loop is CAISGGLAGPYEQYF. CDR3 nucleotides: TGTGCCATCAGTGGGGGACTAGCGGGACCCTACGAGCAGTACTTC.

The chain couples TRBV12-1 to TRBJ1-1. TRBV12-1 is described as a pseudogene. The CDR3 has 13 residues. The CDR3 nucleotides are TGTGCCAGCAGCTTTGCGGACAACACTGAAGCTTTCTTT. It is translated as CASSFADNTEAFF.

The rearrangement joins TRBV6-5 to TRBJ2-2, with D possibly being TRBD2 (6 bases). The CDR3 has 15 amino acids. V dropped 6 bases and J dropped 0 bases, with 11 bases sitting between them. From germline, CDR1 is MNHEY and CDR2 SVGAGI. CDR3 residues: CASRRPGANTGELFF. CDR3 in DNA: TGTGCCAGCAGACGGCCGGGAGCGAACACCGGGGAGCTGTTTTTT.

The chain has TRBV19 and TRBJ2-1; perhaps TRBD1 as D (6 bases). The CDR3 has 13 amino acids. Trimming pared 5 bases from V and 5 bases from J, leaving 10 bases between. The germline CDR1 and CDR2 sequences are LNHDA and SQIVND (reference sequence). The CDR3 coding sequence is TGTGCCAGTAGTGGGGACATAGACAATGAGCAGTTCTTC. As protein: CASSGDIDNEQFF.

The CDR3 region has the DNA TGTGCCAGCAGCGGAAAGACAGGGGGTTCACCCCTCCACTTT. Translation gives CASSGKTGGSPLHF. The chain uses TRBV5-4 and TRBJ1-6, with 9 bases matching TRBD1. The CDR3 extends over 14 amino acids. The V and J ends lost 4 bases and 9 bases, in that order; junction bases with no gene match: 5. The germline CDR1 and CDR2 sequences are SGHNT and YYREEE (reference sequence).

The V gene is TRBV15, the J gene TRBJ2-4, with 10 bases fitting TRBD1. V shed 0 bases and J 6 bases; nucleotides not matched to a gene: 5. This CDR3 has 16 amino acids. The V gene's germline CDR1 is LNHNV and CDR2 YYDKDF (reference sequence). The DNA of the CDR3 is TGTGCCACCAGCAGAGATTACCGGGACAGGGGAAACATTCAGTACTTC. It specifies CATSRDYRDRGNIQYF.

The V and J genes are TRBV30 and TRBJ1-1; D may be TRBD1 (6 bases). This CDR3 comprises 17 residues. CDR1 GTSNPN and CDR2 SVGIG come from the germline V gene (reference sequence). With 5 bases removed from V and 0 bases from J, the gap between germline ends came to 22 bases. The CDR3 DNA is TGTGCCTGGGGTACGGGACAACACTTAGGGGTGAACACTGAAGCTTTCTTT. Translating it yields CAWGTGQHLGVNTEAFF.

The gene calls are TRBV15 and TRBJ2-2; TRBD2 aligns across 8 bases. J gave up 2 bases and V 3 bases, and 5 bases lay outside the gene matches. The V gene's germline CDR1 is LNHNV and CDR2 YYDKDF (reference sequence). The CDR3 has 16 residues. The CDR3 bases are TGTGCCACCAGCAGGGAACTAGCGGCAAACACCGGGGAGCTGTTTTTT. Its protein product is CATSRELAANTGELFF.

This clone was seen once. The chain carries TRBV5-4 and TRBJ2-3; 8 bases match TRBD1. The V and J ends lost 4 bases and 0 bases, in that order; junction bases with no gene match: 7. The CDR3 has 16 amino acids. Germline assignment: CDR1 SGHNT and CDR2 YYREEE (reference sequence). CDR3 region: CASSAHTGGSTDTQYF. The CDR3 DNA reads TGTGCCAGCAGCGCTCATACAGGGGGGAGCACAGATACGCAGTATTTT.

The rearrangement uses TRBV9 and TRBJ2-5; 7 positions agree with TRBD2. CDR3 length equals 15 residues. The junction had 7 bases not matched to a gene; V was cut back by 4 bases and J by 1 base. Germline lookup yields CDR1 SGDLS and CDR2 YYNGEE. As DNA, the CDR3 is TGTGCCAGCAGCTACGGGGGGAGGGCCCAAGAGACCCAGTACTTC. This encodes CASSYGGRAQETQYF. Looking up the rest from reference TRBV9 and TRBJ2-5 gives the full variable domain: DSGVTQTPKHLITATGQRVTLRCSPRSGDLSVYWYQQSLDQGLQFLIQYYNGEERAKGNILERFSAQQFPDLHSELNLSSLELGDSALYFCASSYGGRAQETQYFGPGTRLLVL.

This rearrangement joins TRBV10-3 to TRBJ2-1; D gene uncertain. There are 11 residues in the CDR3. Trimming left V 6 bases short and J 9 bases short, with 9 bases between. Germline-derived CDR1 and CDR2 are ENHRY and SYGVKD. The CDR3 reads CAISPTREQFF. The CDR3 nucleotides are TGTGCCATCAGCCCTACACGTGAGCAGTTCTTC.

This clone was counted only a few times. The chain uses TRBV27 and TRBJ2-5; 8 bases line up with TRBD1. V shed 6 bases, J shed 7 bases, and the junction held 10 bases outside the gene matches. This CDR3 is built from 14 residues. Germline-derived CDR1 and CDR2 are MNHEY and SMNVEV (reference sequence). This CDR3 reads CASSPDRGPGTQYF. CDR3 bases: TGTGCCAGCAGCCCCGACAGGGGCCCAGGGACCCAGTACTTC.

J is TRBJ1-2 and V is TRBV19, with a weak D call TRBD1 (6 bases). The length of the CDR3 is 14 residues. Trimming left V 6 bases short and J 6 bases short, with 17 bases between. Germline V gene data show CDR1 as LNHDA and CDR2 as SQIVND (reference sequence). The CDR3 is CASRPPSGQNGYTF. The CDR3 DNA reads TGTGCCAGTAGGCCCCCCTCCGGACAGAATGGCTACACCTTC.

The chain recombines TRBV27 with TRBJ1-1, with D possibly TRBD1 on 6 matching bases. CDR3 length: 14 residues. The germline V gene encodes CDR1 MNHEY and CDR2 SMNVEV (reference sequence). V was cut by 6 bases and J by 4 bases, with 15 bases left in between. This CDR3 is CASSYREGSTEAFF. In DNA, the CDR3 is TGTGCCAGCAGCTACAGGGAAGGTAGCACTGAAGCTTTCTTT.

The chain has TRBV19 and TRBJ2-7, with 7 bases fitting TRBD2. V lost 3 bases, J lost 0 bases, and 5 bases stayed unmatched. CDR3 length: 15 residues. Germline V lookup: CDR1 LNHDA, CDR2 SQIVND (reference sequence). The DNA for the CDR3 is TGTGCCAGTAGTATGCAACTAGCGAACTCCTACGAGCAGTACTTC. Translation: CASSMQLANSYEQYF.